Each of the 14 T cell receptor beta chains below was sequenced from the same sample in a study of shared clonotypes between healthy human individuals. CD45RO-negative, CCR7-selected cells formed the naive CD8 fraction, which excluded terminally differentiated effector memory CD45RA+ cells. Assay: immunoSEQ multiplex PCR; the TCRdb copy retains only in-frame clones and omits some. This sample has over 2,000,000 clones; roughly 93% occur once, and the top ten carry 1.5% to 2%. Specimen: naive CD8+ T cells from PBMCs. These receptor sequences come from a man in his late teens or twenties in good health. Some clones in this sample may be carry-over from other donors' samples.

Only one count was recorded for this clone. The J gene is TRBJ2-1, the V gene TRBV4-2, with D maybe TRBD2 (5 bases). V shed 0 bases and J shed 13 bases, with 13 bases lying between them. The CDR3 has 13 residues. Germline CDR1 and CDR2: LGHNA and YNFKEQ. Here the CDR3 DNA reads TGTGCCAGCAGCCAAGATCCGGGAAGGGATCAGTTCTTC. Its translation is CASSQDPGRDQFF.

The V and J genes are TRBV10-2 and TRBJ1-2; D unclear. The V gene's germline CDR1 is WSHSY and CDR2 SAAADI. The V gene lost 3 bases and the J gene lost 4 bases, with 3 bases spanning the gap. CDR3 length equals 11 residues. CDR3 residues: CASSDTYGYTF. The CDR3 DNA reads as TGCGCCAGCAGTGACACCTATGGCTACACCTTC.

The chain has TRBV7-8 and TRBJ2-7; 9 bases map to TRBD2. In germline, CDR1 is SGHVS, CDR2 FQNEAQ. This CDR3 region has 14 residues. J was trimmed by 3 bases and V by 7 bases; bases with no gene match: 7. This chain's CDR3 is CASTLTSGNYEQYF. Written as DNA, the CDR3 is TGTGCCAGCACCCTGACTAGCGGAAACTACGAGCAGTACTTC. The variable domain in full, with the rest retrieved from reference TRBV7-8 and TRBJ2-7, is GAGVSQSPRYKVAKRGQDVALRCDPISGHVSLFWYQQALGQGPEFLTYFQNEAQLDKSGLPSDRFFAERPEGSVSTLKIQRTQQEDSAVYLCASTLTSGNYEQYFGPGTRLTVT.

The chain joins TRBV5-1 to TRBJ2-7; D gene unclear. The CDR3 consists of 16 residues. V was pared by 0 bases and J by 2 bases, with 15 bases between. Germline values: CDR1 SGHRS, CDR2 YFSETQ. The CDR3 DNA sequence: TGCGCCAGCAGCTTGGCGGTAGTCCCTATTCCCTACGAGCAGTACTTC. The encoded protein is CASSLAVVPIPYEQYF.

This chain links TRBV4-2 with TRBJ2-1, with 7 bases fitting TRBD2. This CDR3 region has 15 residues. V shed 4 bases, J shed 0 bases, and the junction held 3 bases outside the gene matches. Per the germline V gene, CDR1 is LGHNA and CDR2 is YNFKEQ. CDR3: CASSPRESSYNEQFF. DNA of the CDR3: TGTGCCAGCAGCCCGCGGGAGAGCTCCTACAATGAGCAGTTCTTC.

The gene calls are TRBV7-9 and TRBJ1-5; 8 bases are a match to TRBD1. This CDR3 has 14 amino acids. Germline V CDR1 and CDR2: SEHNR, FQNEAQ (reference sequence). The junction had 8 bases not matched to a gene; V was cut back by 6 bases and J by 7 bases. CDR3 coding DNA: TGTGCCAGCAGTCCGGACAGGGTAGACCAGCCCCAGCATTTT. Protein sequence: CASSPDRVDQPQHF.

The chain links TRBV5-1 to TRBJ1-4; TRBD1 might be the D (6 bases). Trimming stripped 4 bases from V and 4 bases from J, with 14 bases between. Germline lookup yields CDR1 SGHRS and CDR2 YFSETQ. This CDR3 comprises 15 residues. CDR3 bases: TGCGCCAGCAGCCGCGGCCCGGACAGTAATGAAAAACTGTTTTTT. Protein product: CASSRGPDSNEKLFF.

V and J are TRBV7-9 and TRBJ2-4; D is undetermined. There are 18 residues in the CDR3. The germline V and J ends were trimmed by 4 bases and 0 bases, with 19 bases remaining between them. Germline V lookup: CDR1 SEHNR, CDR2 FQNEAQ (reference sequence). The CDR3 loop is CASSYITRAWPAKNIQYF. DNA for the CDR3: TGTGCCAGCAGCTATATTACAAGGGCGTGGCCAGCCAAAAACATTCAGTACTTC.

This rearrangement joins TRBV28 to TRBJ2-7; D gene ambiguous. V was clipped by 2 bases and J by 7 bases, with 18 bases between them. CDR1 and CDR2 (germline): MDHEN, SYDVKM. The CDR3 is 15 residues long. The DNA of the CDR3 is TGTGCCAGCAGTTTAAGAGTACACCTCGCTGATGAGCAGTACTTC. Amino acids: CASSLRVHLADEQYF.

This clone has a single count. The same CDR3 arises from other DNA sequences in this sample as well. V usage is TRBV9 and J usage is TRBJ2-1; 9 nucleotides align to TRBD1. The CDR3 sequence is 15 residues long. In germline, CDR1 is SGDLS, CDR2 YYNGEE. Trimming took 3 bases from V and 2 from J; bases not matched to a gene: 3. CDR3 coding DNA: TGTGCCAGCAGCGAACGACAGGGGGCCTACAATGAGCAGTTCTTC. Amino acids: CASSERQGAYNEQFF.

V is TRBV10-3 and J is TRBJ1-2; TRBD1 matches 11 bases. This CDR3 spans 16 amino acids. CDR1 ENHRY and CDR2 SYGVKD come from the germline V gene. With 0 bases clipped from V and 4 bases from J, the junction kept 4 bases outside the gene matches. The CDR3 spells CAISESRTGGGYGYTF. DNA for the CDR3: TGTGCCATCAGTGAGTCTAGGACAGGGGGCGGCTATGGCTACACCTTC.

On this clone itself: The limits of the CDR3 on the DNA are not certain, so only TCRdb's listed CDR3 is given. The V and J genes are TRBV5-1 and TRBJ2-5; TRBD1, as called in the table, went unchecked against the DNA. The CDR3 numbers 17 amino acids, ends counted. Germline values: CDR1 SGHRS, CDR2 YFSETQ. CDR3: CASSLVRARARKETQYF.

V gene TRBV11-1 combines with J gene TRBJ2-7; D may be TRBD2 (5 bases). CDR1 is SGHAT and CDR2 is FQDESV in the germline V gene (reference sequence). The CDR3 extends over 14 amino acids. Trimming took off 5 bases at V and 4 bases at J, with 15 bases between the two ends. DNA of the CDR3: TGTGCCAGCAGCCCCCCCGAACGGACTTACGAGCAGTACTTC. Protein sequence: CASSPPERTYEQYF.

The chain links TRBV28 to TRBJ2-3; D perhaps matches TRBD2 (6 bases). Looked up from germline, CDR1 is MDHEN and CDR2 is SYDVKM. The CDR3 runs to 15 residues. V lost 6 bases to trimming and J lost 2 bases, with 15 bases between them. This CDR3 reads CASSLESGYTDTQYF. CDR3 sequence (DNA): TGTGCCAGCAGCCTTGAGAGCGGGTACACAGATACGCAGTATTTT.